These 10 T cell receptor beta chains came from one sample sequenced in a study of blood T cell repertoires in COVID-19. The assay was immunoSEQ multiplex PCR, and TCRdb's table has in-frame clones only and misses some. The table shows roughly 670,000 clones, with about 90% occurring only once. Sequences were obtained from peripheral blood. The receptors shown here come from a woman under 30 with acute or convalescent COVID-19.

V usage is TRBV30 and J usage is TRBJ2-3; D perhaps matches TRBD2 (5 bases). V was shortened by 2 bases and J by 6 bases, with 6 bases between the two germline ends. The length of the CDR3 is 11 residues. Germline V lookup: CDR1 GTSNPN, CDR2 SVGIG (reference sequence). The CDR3 DNA reads as TGTGCCTGGAGTCCGGGGGATACGCAGTATTTT. This encodes CAWSPGDTQYF.

This rearrangement joins TRBV9 to TRBJ2-7, with D possibly matching TRBD1 (5 bases). Trimming shortened V by 3 bases and J by 4 bases, and 11 bases separated the two germline ends. Germline loops: CDR1 SGDLS, CDR2 YYNGEE. This CDR3 spans 13 amino acids. CDR3 region: CASSGQTSYEQYF. Written as DNA, the CDR3 is TGTGCCAGCAGCGGACAGACTTCTTACGAGCAGTACTTC. Variable domain in full (rest from reference TRBV9 and TRBJ2-7): DSGVTQTPKHLITATGQRVTLRCSPRSGDLSVYWYQQSLDQGLQFLIQYYNGEERAKGNILERFSAQQFPDLHSELNLSSLELGDSALYFCASSGQTSYEQYFGPGTRLTVT.

The CDR3 protein is CASSLGETYNSPLHF. Here the CDR3 DNA reads TGCGCCAGCAGCTTAGGGGAAACCTATAATTCACCCCTCCACTTT. The chain carries TRBV5-1 and TRBJ1-6, with D tentatively TRBD1 (5 bases). V was clipped by 2 bases and J by 2 bases, with 8 bases between them. The CDR3 is 15 residues long. The germline gives CDR1 SGHRS, CDR2 YFSETQ.

The genes are TRBV10-3 and TRBJ1-1; the D is unclear. Germline loops: CDR1 ENHRY, CDR2 SYGVKD. V was cut by 0 bases and J by 5 bases, with 7 bases left in between. The CDR3 contains 13 residues. The CDR3 loop is CAISESAGTEAFF. CDR3 DNA: TGTGCCATCAGTGAGTCTGCGGGGACTGAAGCTTTCTTT.

The rearrangement uses TRBV2 and TRBJ1-2, with 7 bases aligning to TRBD1. This CDR3 is built from 15 residues. Losses at the gene ends were 5 bases for V and 1 base for J; bases not matched to a gene: 7. Germline V gene sequence: CDR1 SNHLY, CDR2 FYNNEI. The CDR3 nucleotides read TGTGCCAGCAGTACCCCGGGACAGATTAACTATGGCTACACCTTC. Protein product: CASSTPGQINYGYTF.

The CDR3 region has the DNA TGTGCCAGCAGCCTGGCTACCGGGACAGGGAATGAAAAACTGTTTTTT. Protein: CASSLATGTGNEKLFF. The chain is built from TRBV7-9 and TRBJ1-4; 9 bases fit TRBD1. The CDR3 length is 16 residues. Germline values: CDR1 SEHNR, CDR2 FQNEAQ (reference sequence). V shed 5 bases and J 5 bases; nucleotides not matched to a gene: 9. Full variable domain (remainder filled in from reference TRBV7-9 and TRBJ1-4): DTGVSQNPRHKITKRGQNVTFRCDPISEHNRLYWYRQTLGQGPEFLTYFQNEAQLEKSRLLSDRFSAERPKGSFSTLEIQRTEQGDSAMYLCASSLATGTGNEKLFFGSGTQLSVL.

V is TRBV5-1 and J is TRBJ1-6; unclear D gene. The germline V gene encodes CDR1 SGHRS and CDR2 YFSETQ. Trimming pared 4 bases from V and 3 bases from J, leaving 17 bases between. The CDR3 has 17 residues. The CDR3 reads CASSPIPRGFYNSPLHF. CDR3 nucleotide sequence: TGCGCCAGCAGCCCGATCCCACGGGGATTCTATAATTCACCCCTCCACTTT. The complete variable domain, with remaining parts taken from reference TRBV5-1 and TRBJ1-6, reads KAGVTQTPRYLIKTRGQQVTLSCSPISGHRSVSWYQQTPGQGLQFLFEYFSETQRNKGNFPGRFSGRQFSNSRSEMNVSTLELGDSALYLCASSPIPRGFYNSPLHFGNGTRLTVT.

The rearrangement links TRBV9 to TRBJ2-5; 8 bases are a match to TRBD1. The CDR3 loop spans 17 amino acids. The junction had 9 bases not matched to a gene; V was cut back by 1 base and J by 1 base. Germline V gene sequence: CDR1 SGDLS, CDR2 YYNGEE. This CDR3 reads CASSVSLPGTGQETQYF. The CDR3 DNA reads as TGTGCCAGCAGCGTAAGCTTGCCCGGGACAGGCCAAGAGACCCAGTACTTC. Full variable domain (rest looked up from reference TRBV9 and TRBJ2-5): DSGVTQTPKHLITATGQRVTLRCSPRSGDLSVYWYQQSLDQGLQFLIQYYNGEERAKGNILERFSAQQFPDLHSELNLSSLELGDSALYFCASSVSLPGTGQETQYFGPGTRLLVL.

V usage is TRBV10-3 and J usage is TRBJ2-3, with 9 bases lining up with TRBD2. The CDR3 totals 13 residues. The junction had 2 bases not matched to a gene; V was cut back by 8 bases and J by 2 bases. From germline, CDR1 is ENHRY and CDR2 SYGVKD. The CDR3 loop reads CAIAGGITDTQYF. The CDR3 nucleotides read TGTGCCATCGCGGGGGGGATCACAGATACGCAGTATTTT.

The chain employs TRBV7-9 and TRBJ1-1, with no clear D. V lost 3 bases to trimming and J lost 5 bases, with 7 bases between them. The CDR3 has 12 amino acids. Per germline, CDR1 SEHNR and CDR2 FQNEAQ (reference sequence). The DNA for the CDR3 is TGTGCCAGCAGCTTGCACGGGACTGAAGCTTTCTTT. This sequence encodes CASSLHGTEAFF.